Following are 10 T cell receptor beta chains from one sample sequenced in a study of PD-L1 blockade in urothelial cancer. Assay: immunoSEQ multiplex PCR; the TCRdb copy retains only in-frame clones and omits some. The sample carries about 130,000 clones, 70% to 85% recorded once. Time point meaning: pretreatment peripheral blood. The specimen comprised PBMCs, sampled around atezolizumab (anti-PD-L1) treatment. These receptors were obtained from a middle-aged man with urothelial cancer.

CDR3 in DNA: TGCGCCAGCAGCCTTGACCATCAGGGGGCTGGGGAGACCCAGTACTTC. Translation: CASSLDHQGAGETQYF. The chain employs TRBV5-1 and TRBJ2-5, with 8 bases lining up with TRBD1. V shed 4 bases and J 5 bases; nucleotides not matched to a gene: 13. The CDR3 contains 16 residues. Germline V CDR1 and CDR2: SGHRS, YFSETQ.

CDR3 in DNA: TGTGCCACCAGCAGAGATCGAGGGGCCGGGAGTGAGCAGTACTTC. It encodes CATSRDRGAGSEQYF. The J gene is TRBJ2-7, the V gene TRBV15; possible D gene TRBD2, 6 bases. This CDR3 is 15 amino acids long. Trimming cost V 0 bases and J 7 bases, with 16 bases left between them. CDR1 and CDR2 (germline): LNHNV, YYDKDF (reference sequence).

The chain employs TRBV27 and TRBJ2-1, with D hard to call. Germline V gene sequence: CDR1 MNHEY, CDR2 SMNVEV (reference sequence). V lost 8 bases and J lost 0, with 17 bases in between. The length of the CDR3 is 16 residues. The CDR3 DNA reads TGTGCCAGCCGTGCCTCTGCTTCCAGCTCCTACAATGAGCAGTTCTTC. Amino acids: CASRASASSSYNEQFF.

The chain links TRBV6-1 to TRBJ2-7; possibly TRBD1 for D (5 bases). Trimming removed 6 bases at V and 3 bases at J, with 12 bases between. Germline-derived CDR1 and CDR2 are MNHNS and SASEGT. The CDR3 runs to 13 residues. CDR3 in amino acids: CASRGPVVYEQYF. The CDR3 region has the DNA TGTGCCAGCAGGGGGCCTGTTGTCTACGAGCAGTACTTC.

V gene TRBV4-1 combines with J gene TRBJ2-3; perhaps TRBD2 as D (5 bases). This CDR3 is built from 15 residues. Germline V lookup: CDR1 MGHRA, CDR2 YSYEKL. Trimming removed 4 bases from V and 2 bases from J, with 13 bases in between. The CDR3 is CASSPGIVTTDTQYF. CDR3 nucleotide sequence: TGCGCCAGCAGCCCCGGGATAGTTACCACAGATACGCAGTATTTT.

On this clone itself: Compared with germline, one end of the junction differs, possibly owing to a read error. This chain uses TRBV28 with TRBJ2-1; perhaps TRBD1 as D (6 bases). The CDR3 spans 12 residues. Germline-derived CDR1 and CDR2 are MDHEN and SYDVKM. CDR3 loop: CASSLQGPREVF. DNA of the CDR3: TGTGCCAGCAGTTTACAGGGGCCCCGCGAAGTCTTC.

The chain joins TRBV5-5 to TRBJ1-5; tentatively, D is TRBD1 (6 bases). The CDR3 runs to 15 residues. In germline, CDR1 is SGHKS, CDR2 YYEKEE (reference sequence). With 7 bases removed from V and 2 bases from J, the gap between germline ends came to 16 bases. The CDR3, as DNA: TGTGCCAGCTCTTACACTAACAGGGGCAATCAGCCCCAGCATTTT. This sequence encodes CASSYTNRGNQPQHF.

The genes are TRBV6-5 and TRBJ1-2; no clear D gene. CDR1 and CDR2 from the germline V gene are MNHEY and SVGAGI. Trimming pared 2 bases from V and 3 bases from J, leaving 7 bases between. The CDR3 spans 13 residues. CDR3 loop: CASSYKRDYGYTF. For the CDR3, the DNA is TGTGCCAGCAGTTACAAGAGGGACTATGGCTACACCTTC.

V and J are TRBV15 and TRBJ1-1, with TRBD1 matching 11 bases. The length of the CDR3 is 15 residues. Germline-derived CDR1 and CDR2 are LNHNV and YYDKDF (reference sequence). The trim removed 3 bases at V and 6 bases at J, leaving 6 bases unmatched. The CDR3 DNA is TGTGCCACCAGCAGGAGGGGACAGGGGGGGGCTGAAGCTTTCTTT. It codes for CATSRRGQGGAEAFF.

The chain carries TRBV4-1 and TRBJ2-4, with D maybe TRBD2 (6 bases). V was clipped by 3 bases and J by 7 bases, with 13 bases between them. Germline V gene sequence: CDR1 MGHRA, CDR2 YSYEKL. The CDR3 has 14 amino acids. The CDR3 loop is CASSQEGAGNIQYF. The DNA for the CDR3 is TGCGCCAGCAGCCAGGAGGGAGCTGGTAACATTCAGTACTTC.